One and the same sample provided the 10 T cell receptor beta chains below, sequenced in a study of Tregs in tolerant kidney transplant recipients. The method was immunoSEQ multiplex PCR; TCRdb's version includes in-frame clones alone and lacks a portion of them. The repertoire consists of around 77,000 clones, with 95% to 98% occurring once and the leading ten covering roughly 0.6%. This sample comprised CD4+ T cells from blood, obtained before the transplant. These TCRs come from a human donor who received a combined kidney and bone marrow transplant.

CDR3 sequence: CASSLEGLTGELFF. The CDR3, as DNA: TGTGCCAGCAGCTTAGAGGGTTTAACCGGGGAGCTGTTTTTT. This chain connects TRBV27 to TRBJ2-2; D possibly corresponds to TRBD2 (5 bases). Germline loops: CDR1 MNHEY, CDR2 SMNVEV (reference sequence). Deletions cut 6 bases from V and 5 bases from J, with 13 bases between. CDR3 length equals 14 residues.

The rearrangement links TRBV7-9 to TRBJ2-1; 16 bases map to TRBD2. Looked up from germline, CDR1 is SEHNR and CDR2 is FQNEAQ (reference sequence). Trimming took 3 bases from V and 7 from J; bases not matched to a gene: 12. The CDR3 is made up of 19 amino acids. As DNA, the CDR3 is TGTGCCAGCAGCTTCCGTTCCGGGACTAGCGGGGGGGCAGGGAATGAGCAGTTCTTC. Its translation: CASSFRSGTSGGAGNEQFF.

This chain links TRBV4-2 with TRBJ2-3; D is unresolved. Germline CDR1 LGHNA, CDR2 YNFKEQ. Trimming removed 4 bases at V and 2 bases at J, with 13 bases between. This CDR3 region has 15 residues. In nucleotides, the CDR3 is TGTGCCAGCAGCCGCCCCGACTGGAACACAGATACGCAGTATTTT. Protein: CASSRPDWNTDTQYF.

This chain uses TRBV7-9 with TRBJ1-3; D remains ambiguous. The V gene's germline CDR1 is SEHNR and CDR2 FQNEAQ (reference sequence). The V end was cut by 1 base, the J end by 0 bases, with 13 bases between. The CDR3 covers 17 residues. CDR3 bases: TGTGCCAGCAGCTTAGTTTTTGGTAGAAACTCTGGAAACACCATATATTTT. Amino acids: CASSLVFGRNSGNTIYF.

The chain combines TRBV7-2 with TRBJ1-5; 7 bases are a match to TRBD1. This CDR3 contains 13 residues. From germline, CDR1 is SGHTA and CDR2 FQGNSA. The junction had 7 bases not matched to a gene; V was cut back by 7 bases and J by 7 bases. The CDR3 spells CASTRQGGQPQHF. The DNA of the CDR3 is TGTGCCAGCACTAGACAGGGTGGACAGCCCCAGCATTTT.

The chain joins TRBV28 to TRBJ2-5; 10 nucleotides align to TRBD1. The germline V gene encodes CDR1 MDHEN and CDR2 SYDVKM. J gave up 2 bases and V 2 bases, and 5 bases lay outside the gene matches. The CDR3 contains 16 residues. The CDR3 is CASSLMGQGLQETQYF. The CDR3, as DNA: TGTGCCAGCAGTTTAATGGGACAGGGGTTGCAAGAGACCCAGTACTTC. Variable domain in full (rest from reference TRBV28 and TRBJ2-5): DVKVTQSSRYLVKRTGEKVFLECVQDMDHENMFWYRQDPGLGLRLIYFSYDVKMKEKGDIPEGYSVSREKKERFSLILESASTNQTSMYLCASSLMGQGLQETQYFGPGTRLLVL.

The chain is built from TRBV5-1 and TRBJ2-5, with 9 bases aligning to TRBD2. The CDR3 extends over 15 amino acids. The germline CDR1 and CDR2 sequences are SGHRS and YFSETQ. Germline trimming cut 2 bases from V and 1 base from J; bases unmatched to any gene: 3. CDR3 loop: CASSFGTSRQETQYF. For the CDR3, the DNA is TGCGCCAGCAGCTTTGGGACTAGCCGCCAAGAGACCCAGTACTTC.

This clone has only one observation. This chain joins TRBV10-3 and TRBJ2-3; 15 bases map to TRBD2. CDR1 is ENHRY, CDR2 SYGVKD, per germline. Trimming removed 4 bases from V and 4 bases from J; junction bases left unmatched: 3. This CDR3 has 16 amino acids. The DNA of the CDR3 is TGTGCCATCAGTGTGGGACTAGCGGGGGGCGCAGATACGCAGTATTTT. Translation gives CAISVGLAGGADTQYF.

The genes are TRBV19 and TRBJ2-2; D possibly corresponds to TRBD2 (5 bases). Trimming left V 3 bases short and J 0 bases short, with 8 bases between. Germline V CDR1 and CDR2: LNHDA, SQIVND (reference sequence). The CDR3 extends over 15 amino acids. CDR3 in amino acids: CASSIGISNTGELFF. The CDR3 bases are TGTGCCAGTAGTATCGGGATATCGAACACCGGGGAGCTGTTTTTT.

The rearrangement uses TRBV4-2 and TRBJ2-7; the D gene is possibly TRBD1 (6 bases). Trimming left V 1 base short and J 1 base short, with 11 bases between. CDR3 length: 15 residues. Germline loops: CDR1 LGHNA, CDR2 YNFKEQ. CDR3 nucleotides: TGTGCCAGCAGCCAAGGAGGGGGAGATTCCTACGAGCAGTACTTC. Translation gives CASSQGGGDSYEQYF.